Detailed here is one T cell receptor (beta chain). Its antigen remains undetermined. Qualities for individual bases were not recorded, and no much larger clone is one base off. The trial excluded patients who had a history of autoimmune disease or were on systemic immunosuppression. Peripheral blood for TCR sequencing was collected from all dose cohorts at baseline, on cycle 4 day 1, and on cycle 7 day 1. Samples came from an open-label, multicenter, first-in-human phase I dose-escalation trial of ivuxolimab. Adults with locally advanced or metastatic melanoma, renal cell carcinoma, hepatocellular carcinoma or head and neck squamous cell carcinoma were enrolled in the trial. CD4+ and CD8+ T cells were sorted separately from peripheral blood before TCR sequencing. The source of the sample is a study of OX40 agonist ivuxolimab in advanced cancers. With regard to the full study: Ivuxolimab, which targeted the costimulatory receptor OX40 (CD134), was an agonistic, fully human IgG2 monoclonal antibody. Intravenous ivuxolimab was administered to patients every 2 weeks at six dose levels: 0.01, 0.1, 0.3, 1.5, 3 and 10 mg/kg. Of the roughly 51 patients in dose escalation, 19 had hepatocellular carcinoma, around 15 had melanoma, 9 had renal cell carcinoma and 9 had head and neck cancer. A male proportion of under 85% and a mean age of approximately 55 years, ranging from 23 to 79, were recorded for the dose-escalation cohort. Patients were allowed to have had prior anti-PD-1, anti-PD-L1 or anti-CTLA-4 therapy, and 30% to 40% of the dose-escalation patients had previously received checkpoint inhibitors. Three dose-escalation patients achieved partial responses, one with hepatocellular carcinoma and two with cutaneous melanoma. Peripheral TCRbeta sequencing was intended to test whether TCR sequence diversity was altered and clonal T-cell expansion was caused by ivuxolimab. The paper describes the monotherapy dose-escalation part (N of about 54 patients) of the phase I trial of ivuxolimab. What the research found in general, with its limitations: Low levels of normalized T-cell clonal expansion were also seen in some patients who did not respond. At doses from 0.1 to 3.0 mg/kg, clonal expansion was seen in both CD4+ and CD8+ blood T cells between baseline and week 6. The antigen specificity of the peripheral T cells that underwent clonal expansion was not determined. After ivuxolimab, expanded clones were on average more numerous among CD8+ T cells than among CD4+ T cells. In partial responders in the 0.1-3.0 mg/kg groups, normalized peripheral clonal expansion was found to be among the lowest, especially among CD8+ T cells.

The CDR3 numbers 14 residues from cysteine through phenylalanine. The entry retains the CDR3 DNA only, 42 bases that are in frame from base 1. The germline V gene (reference sequence) yields SGHAT for CDR1 and FQDESV for CDR2. V was cut back by 3 bases and J by 6 bases, leaving a gap of 12 bases between them. Genomic DNA was extracted from sorted cells for sequencing of the TCRbeta CDR3 region. TCRbeta CDR3 regions were sequenced using the immunoSEQ Assay. TCRdb stores this immuneACCESS table with in-frame sequences only. Part of the clones is absent; in the studies checked, under half of the shortfall reflects unresolved V genes, and no reason is known for the rest. Within this sample are 55,000 to 80,000 clones, with 86% of them counted one time only. The leading ten clones occupy roughly 1.9% of the sample.

This sample comprised CD4+ or CD8+ T cells sorted from blood, obtained in a trial of the OX40 agonist ivuxolimab. This chain joins TRBV11-1 to TRBJ2-1, with a weak D call of TRBD2 (5 bases match). This clonotype was obtained from an adult with an advanced solid tumor such as melanoma, head and neck, liver or kidney cancer. The CDR3 protein sequence reads: CASSFTRAVNEQFF. The DNA reads as follows: TGTGCCAGCAGCTTCACAAGAGCGGTCAATGAGCAGTTCTTC.